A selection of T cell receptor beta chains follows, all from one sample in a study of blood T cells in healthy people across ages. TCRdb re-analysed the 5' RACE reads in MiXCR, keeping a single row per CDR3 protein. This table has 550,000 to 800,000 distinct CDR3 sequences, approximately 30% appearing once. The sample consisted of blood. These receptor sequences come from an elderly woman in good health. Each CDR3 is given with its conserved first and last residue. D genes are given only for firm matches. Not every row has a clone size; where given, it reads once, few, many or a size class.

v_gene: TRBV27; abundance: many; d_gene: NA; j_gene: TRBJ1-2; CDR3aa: CASSLSGASNYGYTF; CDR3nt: TGTGCCAGCAGTTTATCGGGGGCCTCCAACTATGGCTACACCTTC
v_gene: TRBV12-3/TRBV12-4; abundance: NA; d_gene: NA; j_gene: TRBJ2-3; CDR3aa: CASSFRGASTDAQYF; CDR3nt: TGTGCCAGCAGTTTCAGAGGTGCTAGCACAGATGCGCAGTATTTT
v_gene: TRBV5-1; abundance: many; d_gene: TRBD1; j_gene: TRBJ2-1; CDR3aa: CASSYGQGANEQFF; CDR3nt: TGCGCCAGCAGCTATGGACAGGGGGCCAATGAGCAGTTCTTC
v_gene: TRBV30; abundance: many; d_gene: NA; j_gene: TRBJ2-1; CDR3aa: CAWSVAQGYLHEQFF; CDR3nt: TGTGCCTGGAGTGTGGCACAAGGCTATCTACATGAGCAGTTCTTC
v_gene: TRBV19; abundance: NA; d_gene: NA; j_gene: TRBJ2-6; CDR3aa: CASAGSGTNVLTF; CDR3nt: TGTGCCAGTGCAGGCTCTGGGACCAACGTCCTGACTTTC
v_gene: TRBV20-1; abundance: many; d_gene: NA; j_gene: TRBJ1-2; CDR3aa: CSARGTYNYGYTF; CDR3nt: TGCAGTGCTAGGGGGACATACAACTATGGCTACACCTTC
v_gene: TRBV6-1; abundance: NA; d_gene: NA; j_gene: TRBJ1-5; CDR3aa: CASSASRGGDQPQHF; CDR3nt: TGTGCCAGCAGTGCTAGCAGGGGCGGAGATCAGCCCCAGCATTTT
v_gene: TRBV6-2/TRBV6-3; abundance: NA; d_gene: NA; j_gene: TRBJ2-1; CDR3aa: CASSSDRVAYNGQFF; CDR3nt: TGTGCCAGCAGTTCCGATCGGGTGGCCTACAATGGGCAGTTCTTC
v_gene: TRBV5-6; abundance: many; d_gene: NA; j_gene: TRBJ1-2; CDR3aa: CASSLPGQGPYGYTF; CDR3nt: TGTGCCAGCAGCTTGCCGGGGCAGGGTCCCTATGGCTACACCTTC
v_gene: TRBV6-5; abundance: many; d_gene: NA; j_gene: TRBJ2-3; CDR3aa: CASRQTLASTDTQYF; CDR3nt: TGTGCCAGCAGGCAAACGTTGGCTTCGACAGATACGCAGTATTTT
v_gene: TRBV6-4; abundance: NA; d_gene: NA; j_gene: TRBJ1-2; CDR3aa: CASSDTEDGYTF; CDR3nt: TGTGCCAGCAGTGACACCGAGGATGGCTACACCTTC
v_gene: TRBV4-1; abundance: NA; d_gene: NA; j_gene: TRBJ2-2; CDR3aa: CASSQIRGPGELFF; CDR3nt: TGCGCCAGCAGCCAGATACGCGGGCCCGGGGAGCTGTTTTTT
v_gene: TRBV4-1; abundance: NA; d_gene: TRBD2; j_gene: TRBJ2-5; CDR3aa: CASSQRPSGGIQETQYF; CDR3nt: TGCGCCAGCAGCCAGCGACCTAGCGGGGGGATCCAAGAGACCCAGTACTTC
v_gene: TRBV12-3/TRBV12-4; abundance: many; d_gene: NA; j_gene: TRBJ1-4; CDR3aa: CASSLGAGRTNEKLFF; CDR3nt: TGTGCCAGCAGTTTGGGGGCAGGACGGACTAATGAAAAACTGTTTTTT
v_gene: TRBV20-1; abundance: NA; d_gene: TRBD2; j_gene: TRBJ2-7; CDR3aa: CSASVTAGGQYEQYF; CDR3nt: TGCAGTGCTAGTGTAACGGCGGGAGGGCAGTACGAGCAGTACTTC
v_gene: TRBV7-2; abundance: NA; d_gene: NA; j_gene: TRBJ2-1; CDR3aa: CASSLTAYSNEQFF; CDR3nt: TGTGCCAGCAGCTTAACGGCTTACTCCAATGAGCAGTTCTTC
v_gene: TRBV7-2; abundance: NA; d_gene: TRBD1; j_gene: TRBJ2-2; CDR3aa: CASEGTGRIGELFF; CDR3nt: TGTGCCAGCGAAGGGACAGGGAGAATCGGGGAGCTGTTTTTT
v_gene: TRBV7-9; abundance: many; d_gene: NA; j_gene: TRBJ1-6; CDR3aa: CASSPPSTGNSPLHF; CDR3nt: TGTGCCAGCAGCCCCCCCTCAACTGGGAATTCACCCCTCCACTTT
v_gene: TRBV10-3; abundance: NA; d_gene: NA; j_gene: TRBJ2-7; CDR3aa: CAISEVVRAGNEQYF; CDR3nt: TGTGCCATCAGTGAAGTGGTGAGGGCCGGCAACGAGCAGTACTTC
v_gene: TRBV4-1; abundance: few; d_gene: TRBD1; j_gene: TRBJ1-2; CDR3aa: CASSQLTGTGYGYTF; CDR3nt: TGCGCCAGCAGCCAACTCACCGGGACAGGTTATGGCTACACCTTC
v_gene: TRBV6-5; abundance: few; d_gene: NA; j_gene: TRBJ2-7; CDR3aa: CASSYSRESGQSYEQYF; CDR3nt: TGTGCCAGCAGTTACTCCAGAGAATCGGGACAATCCTACGAGCAGTACTTC
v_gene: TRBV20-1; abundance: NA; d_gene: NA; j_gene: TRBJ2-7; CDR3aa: CSARDGRGLENEQYF; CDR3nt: TGCAGTGCTAGAGATGGGAGGGGGCTGGAAAACGAGCAGTACTTC
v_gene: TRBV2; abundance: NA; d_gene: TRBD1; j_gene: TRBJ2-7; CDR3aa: CASRGRTGTDNEQYF; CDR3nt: TGTGCCAGCAGGGGGAGGACAGGGACGGACAATGAGCAGTACTTC
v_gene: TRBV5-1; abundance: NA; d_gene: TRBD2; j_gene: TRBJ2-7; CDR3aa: CASSWDLWTSAYEQYF; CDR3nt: TGCGCCAGCAGCTGGGATTTATGGACTAGCGCCTACGAGCAGTACTTC
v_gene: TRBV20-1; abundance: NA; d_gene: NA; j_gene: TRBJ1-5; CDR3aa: CSATTQPPGANSNQPQHF; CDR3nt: TGCAGTGCTACCACACAGCCCCCAGGGGCCAATAGCAATCAGCCCCAGCATTTT
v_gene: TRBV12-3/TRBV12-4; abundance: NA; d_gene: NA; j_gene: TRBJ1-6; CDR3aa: CASTPDVYNSPLHF; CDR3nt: TGTGCCAGCACCCCTGATGTGTATAATTCACCCCTCCACTTT
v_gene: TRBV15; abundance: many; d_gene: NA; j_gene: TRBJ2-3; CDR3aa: CATSREWTVSTDTQYF; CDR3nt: TGTGCCACCAGCAGAGAGTGGACGGTTAGCACAGATACGCAGTATTTT
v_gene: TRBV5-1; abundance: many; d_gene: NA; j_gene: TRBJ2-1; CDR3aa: CASSPPAGFYNEQFF; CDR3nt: TGCGCCAGCAGCCCCCCTGCGGGTTTCTACAATGAGCAGTTCTTC